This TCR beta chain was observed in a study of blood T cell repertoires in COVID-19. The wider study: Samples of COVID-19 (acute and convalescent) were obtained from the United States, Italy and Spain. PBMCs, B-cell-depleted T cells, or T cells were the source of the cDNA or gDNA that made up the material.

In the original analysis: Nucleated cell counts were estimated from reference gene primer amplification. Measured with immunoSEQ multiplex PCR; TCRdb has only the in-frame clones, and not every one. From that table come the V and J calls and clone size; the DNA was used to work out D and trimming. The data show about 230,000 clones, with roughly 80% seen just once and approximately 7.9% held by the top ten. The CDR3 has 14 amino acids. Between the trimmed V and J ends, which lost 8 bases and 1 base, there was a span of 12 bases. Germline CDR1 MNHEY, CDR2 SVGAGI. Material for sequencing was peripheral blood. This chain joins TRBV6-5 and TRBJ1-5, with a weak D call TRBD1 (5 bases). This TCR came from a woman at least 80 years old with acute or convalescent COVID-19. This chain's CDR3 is CASVRGGSNQPQHF. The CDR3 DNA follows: TGTGCCAGCGTCCGGGGGGGGAGCAATCAGCCCCAGCATTTT.